The 20 T cell receptor beta chains given below trace back to one sample, sequenced in a study of spatial heterogeneity in lung cancer. Their antigen targets remain unknown. TCRdb itself ran the 5' RACE reads through MiXCR, one entry per CDR3 protein. The sample includes around 4,300 distinct CDR3 sequences, 5.5% to 7% of them seen just once. Regarding time point: sample taken at primary tumor resection. Findings and limits, study-wide: Counts of expanded intratumoral alpha and beta TCRs tracked tumor mutation counts.

The sample consisted of lung tumor tissue, taken at surgery. All receptors derive from a male donor with early-stage non-small cell lung cancer.

The chain recombines TRBV20-1 with TRBJ2-1, with a possible D match to TRBD1 (5 bases). CDR1 is DFQATT, CDR2 SNEGSKA, per germline (reference sequence). The CDR3 length is 11 residues. V was clipped by 5 bases and J by 4 bases, with 6 bases between them. The CDR3 loop reads CSAGAYNEQFF. The DNA of the CDR3 is TGCAGTGCTGGGGCTTACAATGAGCAGTTCTTC.

The sample holds a few counts of this clonotype. The CDR3 region has the DNA TGTGCCAGCAGCCCCGGTCAGGGGTTGGGTGAGCAGTTCTTC. Translation: CASSPGQGLGEQFF. V and J are TRBV7-3 and TRBJ2-1; tentative D call: TRBD1 (6 bases). The germline gives CDR1 SGHTA, CDR2 FQGTGA. Trimming cost V 5 bases and J 9 bases, with 17 bases left between them. CDR3 length equals 14 residues.

This clonotype has at least ten counts. The chain is built from TRBV6-1 and TRBJ2-7, with TRBD2 matching 12 bases. CDR1 is MNHNS and CDR2 is SASEGT in the germline V gene. V lost 10 bases and J lost 6; bases outside the gene matches: 13. This CDR3 spans 15 amino acids. CDR3 amino acids: CATGLAGSRAGEQYF. In DNA, the CDR3 is TGTGCCACCGGACTAGCGGGGTCCCGGGCGGGCGAGCAGTACTTC.

The sample holds many counts of this clonotype. The V call is TRBV4-1, the J call TRBJ2-5, with 8 bases lining up with TRBD2. Trimming at V came to 3 bases and at J to 0 bases, leaving 3 bases not matched to a gene. CDR3 length: 15 amino acids. CDR1 MGHRA and CDR2 YSYEKL come from the germline V gene. This CDR3 is CASSHREGYQETQYF. The CDR3 region has the DNA TGCGCCAGCAGCCACCGGGAGGGATACCAAGAGACCCAGTACTTC.

There are many counts of this clonotype. The V gene is TRBV7-2, the J gene TRBJ1-2; 7 positions agree with TRBD1. This CDR3 has 13 residues. Germline-derived CDR1 and CDR2 are SGHTA and FQGNSA. Trimming removed 1 base from V and 4 bases from J; junction bases left unmatched: 0. The CDR3 DNA reads as TGTGCCAGCAGCTTAGGACAGGGCTATGGCTACACCTTC. The encoded protein is CASSLGQGYGYTF.

At least ten counts were recorded for this clonotype. The chain couples TRBV19 to TRBJ1-5, with D tentatively TRBD1 (5 bases). V shed 3 bases and J shed 11 bases, with 23 bases lying between them. Per germline, CDR1 LNHDA and CDR2 SQIVND (reference sequence). This CDR3 is 16 amino acids long. The CDR3 DNA is TGTGCCAGTAGTATTCATGCCGGGACTCCGGCGGAAGCCCAGCATTTT. Encoded protein: CASSIHAGTPAEAQHF.

This clonotype occurred many times. This CDR3 reads CASSLVTGGSEQYF. CDR3 coding DNA: TGTGCCAGCAGCTTAGTGACAGGGGGCAGCGAGCAGTACTTC. The V and J genes are TRBV7-9 and TRBJ2-7, with 10 bases identical to TRBD1. V trimming: 1 base; J trimming: 6 bases; junction bases outside the gene matches: 3. This CDR3 has 14 amino acids. In germline, CDR1 is SEHNR, CDR2 FQNEAQ (reference sequence).

Ten or more counts support this clonotype. The rearrangement joins TRBV11-2 to TRBJ2-5; a weak D match, TRBD2 (6 bases). Germline CDR1 SGHAT, CDR2 FQNNGV. The CDR3 contains 16 residues. Trimming cost V 2 bases and J 4 bases, with 17 bases left between them. This chain's CDR3 is CASSLRGAGSRETQYF. The CDR3 DNA is TGTGCCAGCAGCTTACGTGGAGCGGGTTCAAGAGAGACCCAGTACTTC.

The chain combines TRBV12-3 or TRBV12-4 with TRBJ2-1; 11 bases align to TRBD2. This CDR3 has 14 residues. The trim removed 6 bases at V and 9 bases at J, leaving 7 bases unmatched. Here the CDR3 DNA reads TGTGCCAGCAGAATGACTAGCGGGACCGGTGAGCAGTTCTTC. This translates into CASRMTSGTGEQFF.

The J gene is TRBJ2-7, the V gene TRBV3-1; a weak D match, TRBD2 (6 bases). V lost 2 bases, J lost 0 bases, and 8 bases lay in between. In germline, CDR1 is LGHDT, CDR2 YNNKEL (reference sequence). The CDR3 sequence is 14 residues long. CDR3 residues: CASSQRESSYEQYF. CDR3 nucleotides: TGTGCCAGCAGCCAACGGGAGAGCTCCTACGAGCAGTACTTC.

In its sample, this clonotype was seen many times. CDR3 in amino acids: CASSGEGNNQPQHF. CDR3 sequence (DNA): TGTGCCAGCAGCGGCGAGGGAAACAATCAGCCCCAGCATTTT. The chain carries TRBV5-6 and TRBJ1-5; no firm D call. The CDR3 is 14 residues long. Germline V gives CDR1 SGHDT, CDR2 YYEEEE. Trimming stripped 4 bases from V and 3 bases from J, with 11 bases between.

Ten or more counts support this clonotype. The chain combines TRBV6-2 or TRBV6-3 with TRBJ1-1; D gene ambiguous. The germline V gene has CDR1 MNHEY and CDR2 SVGEGT. Deletions cut 5 bases from V and 11 bases from J, with 27 bases between. This CDR3 has 16 amino acids. The CDR3 spells CASSTSDMSHGWRAFF. The CDR3 region has the DNA TGTGCCAGCAGTACCAGCGATATGTCCCACGGGTGGCGGGCTTTCTTT.

This clonotype was seen ten or more times. The chain employs TRBV5-1 and TRBJ2-6; TRBD1 matches at 8 bases. Losses at the gene ends were 4 bases for V and 0 bases for J; bases not matched to a gene: 6. This CDR3 is built from 17 residues. The germline CDR1 and CDR2 sequences are SGHRS and YFSETQ. CDR3 sequence (DNA): TGCGCCAGCAGCGAAGACAGGGGTCTCTCTGGGGCCAACGTCCTGACTTTC. Its protein is CASSEDRGLSGANVLTF.

This clonotype was seen ten or more times. V usage is TRBV9 and J usage is TRBJ1-1; TRBD1 might be the D (5 bases). CDR3 length: 14 residues. Germline CDR1 SGDLS, CDR2 YYNGEE. V lost 5 bases and J lost 4, with 15 bases in between. CDR3: CASSANWGGTEAFF. DNA of the CDR3: TGTGCCAGCAGTGCGAACTGGGGGGGCACTGAAGCTTTCTTT.

In its sample, this clonotype is medium-sized. The chain links TRBV2 to TRBJ2-2; D may be TRBD2 (5 bases). Germline CDR1 reads SNHLY; CDR2 reads FYNNEI. Between the trimmed V and J ends, which lost 1 base and 6 bases, there was a span of 9 bases. The CDR3 contains 14 residues. CDR3 in amino acids: CASSEGLLAGELFF. CDR3 DNA: TGTGCCAGCAGTGAAGGACTACTCGCCGGGGAGCTGTTTTTT.

The table lists this clonotype with a few counts. V usage is TRBV11-3 and J usage is TRBJ2-1; the match to TRBD2 covers 10 bases. Germline V CDR1 and CDR2: SGHNT, YENEEA. The junction had 3 bases not matched to a gene; V was cut back by 4 bases and J by 0 bases. The CDR3 sequence is 16 residues long. CDR3 region: CASSSRTSGSYNEQFF. In nucleotides, the CDR3 is TGTGCCAGCAGCTCTCGGACTAGCGGCTCCTACAATGAGCAGTTCTTC.

The chain employs TRBV29-1 and TRBJ2-3; TRBD2 matches 12 bases. Per germline, CDR1 SQVTM and CDR2 ANQGSEA. J gave up 1 base and V 7 bases, and 6 bases lay outside the gene matches. This CDR3 spans 15 amino acids. The CDR3, as DNA: TGCAGCGCCCAAGGACTAGCGGGACGCACAGATACGCAGTATTTT. Residues: CSAQGLAGRTDTQYF.

Judged by abundance, this clonotype is medium-sized (0.01 to 0.1%). The chain joins TRBV12-3 or TRBV12-4 to TRBJ2-1; no firm D call. V lost 6 bases and J 0 bases, leaving 12 bases between the germline ends. The CDR3 is made up of 15 amino acids. This chain's CDR3 is CASSIDPSSYNEQFF. As DNA, the CDR3 is TGTGCCAGCAGCATCGACCCCAGCTCCTACAATGAGCAGTTCTTC.

The table lists this clonotype with many counts. The J gene is TRBJ1-1, the V gene TRBV28; maybe TRBD1 (5 bases). Trimming pared 1 base from V and 7 bases from J, leaving 16 bases between. Germline CDR1 is MDHEN and CDR2 is SYDVKM. The CDR3 has 15 amino acids. In DNA form, the CDR3 reads TGTGCCAGCAGTTTATCTCAGGGCTCATGGGGTGAAGCTTTCTTT. It is translated as CASSLSQGSWGEAFF.

This clonotype was counted at least ten times. This rearrangement joins TRBV10-1 to TRBJ2-7; TRBD2 matches 7 bases. The CDR3 length is 15 residues. V gave up 10 bases and J gave up 0 bases; unmatched junction bases: 12. Germline CDR1 is WNHNN and CDR2 is SYGVQD (reference sequence). CDR3 protein: CATSLGEGSSYEQYF. The CDR3 region has the DNA TGCGCCACCAGCCTAGGGGAGGGGAGCTCCTACGAGCAGTACTTC.